This TCR beta chain was sequenced for a study of graft-versus-host responses after intestinal transplantation. Study overall: For two to three years after anti-thymocyte globulin induction, all recipients took tacrolimus and steroids.

Study observations and caveats: Allografts of patients with graft-donor T cell macrochimerism showed high graft-versus-host to host-versus-graft clone ratios. The authors found GvH clones in recipient marrow, some appearing first in ileum or blood. An association linked early post-transplant HvG declines with peak circulating GvH clone levels.

As to this clone: Its cognate antigen is unknown.

V gave up 10 bases and J gave up 8 bases, with 24 bases separating them. The CDR3 totals 15 residues. Germline V gene sequence: CDR1 SGHTA, CDR2 FQGNSA. This table comes from immunoSEQ multiplex PCR, and its TCRdb copy is limited to in-frame clones, with some not included. This table holds some 110,000 clones, around nine tenths found once. This material consisted of unstimulated CD4+ T cells sorted from spleen or lymph node cells, taken before transplant. V usage is TRBV7-2 and J usage is TRBJ2-1; D is undetermined. This TCR derives from a human donor who was the organ donor for an intestinal transplant. The CDR3 protein is CAITAYGLEFDEQFF. The DNA for the CDR3 is TGTGCCATCACAGCTTACGGTCTCGAGTTCGATGAGCAGTTCTTC. The variable domain in full, completed from reference TRBV7-2 and TRBJ2-1, reads GAGVSQSPSNKVTEKGKDVELRCDPISGHTALYWYRQSLGQGLEFLIYFQGNSAPDKSGLPSDRFSAERTGGSVSTLTIQRTQQEDSAVYLCAITAYGLEFDEQFFGPGTRLTVL.